Following are 25 T cell receptor beta chains from one sample sequenced in a study of CD8 T cells in Susac syndrome. Random-hexamer reverse transcription was applied to about 0.5 to 1 ug RNA. TCRdb re-analysed the immunoSEQ multiplex PCR reads in MiXCR, keeping a single row per CDR3 protein. The sample has some 110,000 distinct CDR3 sequences; under 96% are singletons. Sequenced sample: CD4+ T cells from PBMCs. The source of these receptors is a human donor with Susac syndrome.

Here the CDR3 DNA reads TGTGCCAGCAGCTTAATCACCTCCAACACTGAAGCTTTCTTT. Translation: CASSLITSNTEAFF. The chain links TRBV7-2 to TRBJ1-1; D is undetermined. Germline CDR1 is SGHTA and CDR2 is FQGNSA. Trimming removed 2 bases at V and 2 bases at J, with 9 bases between. This CDR3 region has 14 residues.

The CDR3 region is CASSKKRLYYEQYF. The CDR3 bases are TGTGCCAGCAGTAAGAAAAGATTGTATTACGAGCAGTACTTC. The chain has TRBV21-1 and TRBJ2-7. TRBV21-1 is an annotated pseudogene. This CDR3 region has 14 residues.

The rearrangement uses TRBV20-1 and TRBJ2-1; D is uncertain. The CDR3 sequence is 14 residues long. The germline V gene has CDR1 DFQATT and CDR2 SNEGSKA (reference sequence). V was trimmed by 0 bases and J by 7 bases, leaving 13 bases between them. The CDR3 nucleotides read TGCAGTGCTAGAGATTGGGCTGGCCGAAATGAGCAGTTCTTC. This translates into CSARDWAGRNEQFF.

V usage is TRBV5-6 and J usage is TRBJ1-2, with D possibly TRBD1 on 5 matching bases. V lost 2 bases and J 3 bases, leaving 11 bases between the germline ends. In germline, CDR1 is SGHDT, CDR2 YYEEEE. This CDR3 comprises 14 residues. The CDR3 region has the DNA TGTGCCAGCAGCTTAGGGACGCAAGACTATGGCTACACCTTC. It yields the protein CASSLGTQDYGYTF.

The chain combines TRBV30 with TRBJ1-2; D not certain. The V gene's germline CDR1 is GTSNPN and CDR2 SVGIG (reference sequence). This CDR3 comprises 13 residues. The V gene lost 2 bases and the J gene lost 2 bases, with 9 bases spanning the gap. The CDR3 region has the DNA TGTGCCTGGAGTACCCCACAGAACTATGGCTACACCTTC. This codes for CAWSTPQNYGYTF.

The chain has TRBV7-2 and TRBJ1-5; possibly TRBD1 for D (5 bases). Per germline, CDR1 SGHTA and CDR2 FQGNSA. The CDR3 has 15 amino acids. Trimming left V 1 base short and J 5 bases short, with 12 bases between. Here the CDR3 DNA reads TGTGCCAGCAGCTTAGGCGGGACGGCTGATCAGCCCCAGCATTTT. It is translated as CASSLGGTADQPQHF.

The sample holds one count of this clonotype. This chain uses TRBV7-2 with TRBJ1-5; no clear D. Between the trimmed V and J ends, which lost 6 bases and 1 base, there was a span of 13 bases. Germline V lookup: CDR1 SGHTA, CDR2 FQGNSA. There are 15 residues in the CDR3. CDR3 nucleotides: TGTGCCAGCAGTTTTAGGGCTGGCAGCAATCAGCCCCAGCATTTT. Protein: CASSFRAGSNQPQHF.

This clonotype was seen once. The chain is built from TRBV9 and TRBJ2-7; perhaps TRBD2 as D (7 bases). Per the germline V gene, CDR1 is SGDLS and CDR2 is YYNGEE. Trimming removed 3 bases from V and 6 bases from J, with 22 bases in between. The CDR3 has 16 residues. The CDR3 DNA reads as TGTGCCAGCAGCGCCATAGGTGGGGGGGCCCTGGGCGAGCAGTACTTC. Translating gives CASSAIGGGALGEQYF.

The chain has TRBV4-3 and TRBJ2-6, with TRBD1 as a possible D gene (5 bases). The CDR3 consists of 16 residues. The V end was cut by 0 bases, the J end by 2 bases, with 8 bases between. Germline V lookup: CDR1 LGHNA, CDR2 YSLEER. The CDR3 DNA reads as TGCGCCAGCAGCCAAGAGTCAGGGACTGGGGCCAACGTCCTGACTTTC. Amino acid sequence: CASSQESGTGANVLTF.

The V and J genes are TRBV9 and TRBJ2-7; possibly TRBD2 for D (5 bases). This CDR3 has 15 amino acids. The V gene lost 3 bases and the J gene lost 0 bases, with 13 bases spanning the gap. Germline V gives CDR1 SGDLS, CDR2 YYNGEE. CDR3 DNA sequence: TGTGCCAGCAGCGACAGCGGAAAGAGCTCCTACGAGCAGTACTTC. This encodes CASSDSGKSSYEQYF.

The V gene is TRBV5-1, the J gene TRBJ1-2; 7 bases are a match to TRBD1. The V gene end was trimmed by 7 bases and the J gene end by 8 bases; junction bases not matched to a gene: 14. The CDR3 is 14 residues long. Germline values: CDR1 SGHRS, CDR2 YFSETQ. The CDR3 nucleotides read TGCGCCAGCGGGATCGGGACAGCAGATGCGGGCTACACCTTC. Residues: CASGIGTADAGYTF.

This rearrangement joins TRBV2 to TRBJ2-2; 9 bases are a match to TRBD1. The CDR3 runs to 17 residues. Germline CDR1 and CDR2: SNHLY and FYNNEI. Trimming took 7 bases from V and 4 from J; bases not matched to a gene: 13. The CDR3 sequence: CASTIGTGGGSTGELFF. In DNA form, the CDR3 reads TGTGCCAGCACCATTGGAACAGGGGGCGGGAGCACCGGGGAGCTGTTTTTT.

The chain employs TRBV6-4 and TRBJ2-1, with D possibly being TRBD2 (6 bases). V was trimmed by 5 bases and J by 3 bases, leaving 14 bases between them. CDR1 and CDR2 from the germline V gene are MRHNA and SNTAGT. The CDR3 totals 15 residues. DNA for the CDR3: TGTGCCAGCAGTCCGGACCTAGCGAGCTACAATGAGCAGTTCTTC. Residues: CASSPDLASYNEQFF.

V and J are TRBV20-1 and TRBJ2-3; 9 positions match TRBD2. Losses at the gene ends were 6 bases for V and 3 bases for J; bases not matched to a gene: 4. The CDR3 has 13 residues. Germline CDR1 and CDR2: DFQATT and SNEGSKA (reference sequence). This chain's CDR3 is CSALAGKTDTQYF. In DNA, the CDR3 is TGCAGTGCCCTAGCGGGAAAAACAGATACGCAGTATTTT.

The gene calls are TRBV6-5 and TRBJ2-7; D is perhaps TRBD1 (5 bases). Germline V gene data show CDR1 as MNHEY and CDR2 as SVGAGI. V was clipped by 2 bases and J by 6 bases, with 5 bases between them. This CDR3 is 11 amino acids long. CDR3 sequence reads: CASSYRGEQYF. DNA of the CDR3: TGTGCCAGCAGTTACAGGGGCGAGCAGTACTTC.

The chain joins TRBV12-3 or TRBV12-4 to TRBJ1-5; no reliable D call. There are 14 residues in the CDR3. V dropped 1 base and J dropped 2 bases, with 6 bases sitting between them. The DNA of the CDR3 is TGTGCCAGCAGTTTAGTGGGAGGCAATCAGCCCCAGCATTTT. This translates into CASSLVGGNQPQHF.

This clonotype was observed a single time. The chain carries TRBV6-2 or TRBV6-3 and TRBJ2-2, with D tentatively TRBD1 or TRBD2 (5 bases each). Germline V gene data show CDR1 as MNHEY and CDR2 as SVGEGT. With 4 bases removed from V and 1 base from J, the gap between germline ends came to 10 bases. The CDR3 is 15 amino acids. This CDR3 is CASSSGTGNTGELFF. The CDR3 bases are TGTGCCAGCAGTTCCGGGACGGGGAACACCGGGGAGCTGTTTTTT.

The V and J genes are TRBV29-1 and TRBJ2-3; 8 bases are shared with TRBD1. V lost 6 bases and J lost 2; bases outside the gene matches: 7. The CDR3 covers 14 residues. Germline V gene sequence: CDR1 SQVTM, CDR2 ANQGSEA. In DNA form, the CDR3 reads TGCAGCGTCTTCGGGACAGGAGACACAGATACGCAGTATTTT. This sequence encodes CSVFGTGDTDTQYF.

The chain carries TRBV2 and TRBJ2-5; D remains ambiguous. The CDR3 is made up of 14 amino acids. Between the trimmed V and J ends, which lost 7 bases and 2 bases, there was a span of 14 bases. CDR1 SNHLY and CDR2 FYNNEI come from the germline V gene. CDR3 nucleotide sequence: TGTGCCAGCACTCTAGAGCTTAAACAAGAGACCCAGTACTTC. This sequence encodes CASTLELKQETQYF.

The chain carries TRBV27 and TRBJ1-2; D may be TRBD1 (5 bases). Germline assignment: CDR1 MNHEY and CDR2 SMNVEV (reference sequence). Trimming removed 5 bases at V and 4 bases at J, with 11 bases between. This CDR3 has 13 residues. The CDR3 DNA reads as TGTGCCAGCAGTCCAGGACACGCCTATGGCTACACCTTC. Translation: CASSPGHAYGYTF.

This chain connects TRBV2 to TRBJ2-7, with 9 positions matching TRBD1. From germline, CDR1 is SNHLY and CDR2 FYNNEI. The CDR3 covers 14 residues. V shed 4 bases, J shed 3 bases, and the junction held 4 bases outside the gene matches. The CDR3 region has the DNA TGTGCCAGCAGTGGGGGACAGGGAAACTACGAGCAGTACTTC. The encoded protein is CASSGGQGNYEQYF. Complete variable domain (other parts from reference TRBV2 and TRBJ2-7): EPEVTQTPSHQVTQMGQEVILRCVPISNHLYFYWYRQILGQKVEFLVSFYNNEISEKSEIFDDQFSVERPDGSNFTLKIRSTKLEDSAMYFCASSGGQGNYEQYFGPGTRLTVT.

The chain carries TRBV5-1 and TRBJ2-5; 8 bases match TRBD2. The CDR3 spans 15 residues. Losses at the gene ends were 3 bases for V and 5 bases for J; bases not matched to a gene: 9. Germline lookup yields CDR1 SGHRS and CDR2 YFSETQ. The CDR3 DNA is TGCGCCAGCAGCTCCCCGGGGGGGACTAGGGAGACCCAGTACTTC. This translates into CASSSPGGTRETQYF.

The V call is TRBV4-2, the J call TRBJ2-4; 8 bases align to TRBD2. CDR3 length: 19 amino acids. Germline V CDR1 and CDR2: LGHNA, YNFKEQ. V lost 1 base to trimming and J lost 1 base; unmatched junction nucleotides: 12. DNA for the CDR3: TGTGCCAGCAGCCAAGTCCTTCTAGCGGGCCCGGGGGCCAAAAACATTCAGTACTTC. Translating it yields CASSQVLLAGPGAKNIQYF.

In DNA form, the CDR3 reads TGCAGTGTATCGCCGGGAGGAGAGTACGAGCAGTACTTC. This translates into CSVSPGGEYEQYF. This rearrangement joins TRBV20-1 to TRBJ2-7, with TRBD2 identical over 7 bases. The CDR3 spans 13 residues. Germline-derived CDR1 and CDR2 are DFQATT and SNEGSKA (reference sequence). V lost 7 bases, J lost 4 bases, and 10 bases stayed unmatched.

The chain employs TRBV7-2 and TRBJ2-1; 13 bases fit TRBD2. With 1 base clipped from V and 9 bases from J, the junction kept 3 bases outside the gene matches. This CDR3 spans 15 amino acids. The germline V gene has CDR1 SGHTA and CDR2 FQGNSA. The CDR3 region is CASSLELAGGGEQFF. CDR3 in DNA: TGTGCCAGCAGCTTAGAACTAGCGGGAGGGGGTGAGCAGTTCTTC. The variable domain in full, completed from reference TRBV7-2 and TRBJ2-1, reads GAGVSQSPSNKVTEKGKDVELRCDPISGHTALYWYRQSLGQGLEFLIYFQGNSAPDKSGLPSDRFSAERTGGSVSTLTIQRTQQEDSAVYLCASSLELAGGGEQFFGPGTRLTVL.